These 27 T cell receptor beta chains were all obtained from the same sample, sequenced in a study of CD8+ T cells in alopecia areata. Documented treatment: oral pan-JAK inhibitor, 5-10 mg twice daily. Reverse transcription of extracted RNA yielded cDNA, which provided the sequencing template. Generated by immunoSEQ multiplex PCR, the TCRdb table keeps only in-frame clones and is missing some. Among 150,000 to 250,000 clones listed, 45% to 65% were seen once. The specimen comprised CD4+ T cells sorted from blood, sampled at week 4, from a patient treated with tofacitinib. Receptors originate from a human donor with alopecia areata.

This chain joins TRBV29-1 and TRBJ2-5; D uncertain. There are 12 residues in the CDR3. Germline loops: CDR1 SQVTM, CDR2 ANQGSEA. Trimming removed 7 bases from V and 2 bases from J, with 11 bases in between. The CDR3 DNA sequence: TGCAGCGAAGGCCCCCAGCAAGAGACCCAGTACTTC. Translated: CSEGPQQETQYF.

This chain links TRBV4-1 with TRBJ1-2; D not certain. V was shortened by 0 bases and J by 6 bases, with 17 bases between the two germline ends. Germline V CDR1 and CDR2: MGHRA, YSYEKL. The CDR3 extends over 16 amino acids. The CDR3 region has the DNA TGCGCCAGCAGCCAAGAATCCCAATCCTTCGGAAATGGCTACACCTTC. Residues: CASSQESQSFGNGYTF.

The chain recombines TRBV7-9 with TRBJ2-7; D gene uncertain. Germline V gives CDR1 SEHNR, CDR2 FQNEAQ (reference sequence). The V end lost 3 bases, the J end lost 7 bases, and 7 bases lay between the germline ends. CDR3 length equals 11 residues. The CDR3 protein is CASSFVGEQYF. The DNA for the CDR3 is TGTGCCAGCAGCTTCGTTGGGGAGCAGTACTTC. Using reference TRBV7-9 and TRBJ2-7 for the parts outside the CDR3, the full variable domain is DTGVSQNPRHKITKRGQNVTFRCDPISEHNRLYWYRQTLGQGPEFLTYFQNEAQLEKSRLLSDRFSAERPKGSFSTLEIQRTEQGDSAMYLCASSFVGEQYFGPGTRLTVT.

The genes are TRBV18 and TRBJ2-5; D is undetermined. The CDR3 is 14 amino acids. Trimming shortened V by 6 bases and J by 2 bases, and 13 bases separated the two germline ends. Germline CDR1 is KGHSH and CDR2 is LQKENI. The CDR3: CASSRRYMQETQYF. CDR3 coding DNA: TGTGCCAGCTCTCGACGGTATATGCAAGAGACCCAGTACTTC.

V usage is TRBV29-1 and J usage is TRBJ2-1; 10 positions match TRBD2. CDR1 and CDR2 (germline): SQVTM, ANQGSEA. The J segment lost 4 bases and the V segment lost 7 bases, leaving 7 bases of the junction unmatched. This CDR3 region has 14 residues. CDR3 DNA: TGCAGCGCCCCGGCTAGCGGGGGATACAATGAGCAGTTCTTC. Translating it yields CSAPASGGYNEQFF.

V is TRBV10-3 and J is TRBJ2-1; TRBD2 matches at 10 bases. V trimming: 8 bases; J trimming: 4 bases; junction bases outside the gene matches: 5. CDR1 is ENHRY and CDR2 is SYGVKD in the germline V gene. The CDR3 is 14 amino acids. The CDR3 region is CAIAGTSEYNEQFF. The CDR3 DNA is TGTGCCATCGCCGGGACTAGCGAATACAATGAGCAGTTCTTC.

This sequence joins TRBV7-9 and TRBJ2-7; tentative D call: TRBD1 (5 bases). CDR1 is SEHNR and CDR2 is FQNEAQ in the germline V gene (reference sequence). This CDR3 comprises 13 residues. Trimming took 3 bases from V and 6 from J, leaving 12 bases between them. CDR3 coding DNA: TGTGCCAGCAGCTTCGAAGGGGTCGGCGAGCAGTACTTC. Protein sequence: CASSFEGVGEQYF.

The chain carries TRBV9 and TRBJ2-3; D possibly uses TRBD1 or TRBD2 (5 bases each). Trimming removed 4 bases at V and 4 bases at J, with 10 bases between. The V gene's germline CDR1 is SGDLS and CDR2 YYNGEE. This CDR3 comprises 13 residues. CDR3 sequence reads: CASSLSGPDTQYF. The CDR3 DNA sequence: TGTGCCAGCAGCTTGTCGGGGCCAGATACGCAGTATTTT.

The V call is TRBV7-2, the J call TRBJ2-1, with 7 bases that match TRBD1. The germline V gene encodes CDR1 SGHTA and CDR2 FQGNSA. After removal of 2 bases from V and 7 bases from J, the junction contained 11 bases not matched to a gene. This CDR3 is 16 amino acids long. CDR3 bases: TGTGCCAGCAGCTTAAGCCCGGGACAGTTCGCTAATGAGCAGTTCTTC. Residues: CASSLSPGQFANEQFF.

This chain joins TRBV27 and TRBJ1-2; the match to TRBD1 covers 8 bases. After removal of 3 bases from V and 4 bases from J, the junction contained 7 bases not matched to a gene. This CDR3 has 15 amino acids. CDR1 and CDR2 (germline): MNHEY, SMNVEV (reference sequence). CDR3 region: CASSFRTGISYGYTF. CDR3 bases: TGTGCCAGCAGTTTCCGGACAGGGATCAGCTATGGCTACACCTTC.

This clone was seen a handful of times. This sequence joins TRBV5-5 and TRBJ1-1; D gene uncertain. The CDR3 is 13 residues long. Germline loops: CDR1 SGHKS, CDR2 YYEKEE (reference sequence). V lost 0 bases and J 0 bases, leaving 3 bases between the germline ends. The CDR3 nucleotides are TGTGCCAGCAGCTTGGTGGTGAACACTGAAGCTTTCTTT. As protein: CASSLVVNTEAFF.

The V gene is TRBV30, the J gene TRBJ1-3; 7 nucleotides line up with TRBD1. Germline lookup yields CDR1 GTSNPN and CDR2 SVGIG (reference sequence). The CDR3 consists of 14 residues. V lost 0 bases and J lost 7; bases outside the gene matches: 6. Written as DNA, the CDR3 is TGTGCCTGGAGTGTCGGGACAGCCGAGAACACCATATATTTT. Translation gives CAWSVGTAENTIYF.

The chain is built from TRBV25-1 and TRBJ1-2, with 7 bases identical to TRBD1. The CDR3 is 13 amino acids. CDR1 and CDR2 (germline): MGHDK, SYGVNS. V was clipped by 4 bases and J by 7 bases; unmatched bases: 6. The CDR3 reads CASSGGTDSGYTF. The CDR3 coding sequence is TGTGCCAGCAGTGGCGGGACAGATTCTGGCTACACCTTC.

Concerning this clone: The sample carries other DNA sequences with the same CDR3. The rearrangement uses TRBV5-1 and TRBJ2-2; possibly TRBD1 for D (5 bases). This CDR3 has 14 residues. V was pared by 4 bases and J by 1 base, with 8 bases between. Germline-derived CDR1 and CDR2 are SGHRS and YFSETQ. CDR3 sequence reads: CASSPTGNTGELFF. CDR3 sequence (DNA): TGCGCCAGCAGCCCTACAGGGAACACCGGGGAGCTGTTTTTT.

The DNA of the CDR3 is TGTGCCAGCAGCTTAGGGGGACGAACCGAAGAGACCCAGTACTTC. This codes for CASSLGGRTEETQYF. The chain recombines TRBV7-2 with TRBJ2-5; the D call may be TRBD1 or TRBD2 (5 bases each). CDR1 and CDR2 (germline): SGHTA, FQGNSA. The CDR3 contains 15 residues. The V gene lost 1 base and the J gene lost 3 bases, with 12 bases spanning the gap.

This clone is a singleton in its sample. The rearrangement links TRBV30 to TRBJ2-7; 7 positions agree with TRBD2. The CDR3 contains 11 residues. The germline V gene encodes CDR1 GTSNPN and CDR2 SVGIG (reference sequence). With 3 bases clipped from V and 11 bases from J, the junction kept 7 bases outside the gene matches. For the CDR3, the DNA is TGTGCCTGGAGCCCGGGACTAAGGGAGTACTTC. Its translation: CAWSPGLREYF.

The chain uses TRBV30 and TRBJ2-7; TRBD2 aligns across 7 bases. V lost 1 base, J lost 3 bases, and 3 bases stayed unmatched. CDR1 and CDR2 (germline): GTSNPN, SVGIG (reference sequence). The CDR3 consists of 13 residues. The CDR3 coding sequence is TGTGCCTGGAGTGAAGCGGGGATCTACGAGCAGTACTTC. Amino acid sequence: CAWSEAGIYEQYF.

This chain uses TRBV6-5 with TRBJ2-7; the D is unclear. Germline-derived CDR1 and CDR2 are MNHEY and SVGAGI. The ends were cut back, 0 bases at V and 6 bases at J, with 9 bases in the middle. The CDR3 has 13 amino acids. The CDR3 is CASSYSGLREQYF. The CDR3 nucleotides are TGTGCCAGCAGTTACTCGGGGTTGCGCGAGCAGTACTTC.

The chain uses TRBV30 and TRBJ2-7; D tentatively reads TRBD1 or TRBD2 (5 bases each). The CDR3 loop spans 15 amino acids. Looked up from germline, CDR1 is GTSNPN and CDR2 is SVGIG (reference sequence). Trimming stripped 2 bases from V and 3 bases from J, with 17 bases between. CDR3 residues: CAWSPGDDSYYEQYF. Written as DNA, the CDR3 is TGTGCCTGGAGTCCTGGGGACGACTCATACTACGAGCAGTACTTC.

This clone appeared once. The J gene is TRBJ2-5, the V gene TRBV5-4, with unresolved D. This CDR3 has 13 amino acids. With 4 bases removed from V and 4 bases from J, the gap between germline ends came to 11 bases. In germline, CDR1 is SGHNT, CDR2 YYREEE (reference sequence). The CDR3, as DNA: TGTGCCAGCAGCCTCGCCGGGCCAGAGACCCAGTACTTC. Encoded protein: CASSLAGPETQYF. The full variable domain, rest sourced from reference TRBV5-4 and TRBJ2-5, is ETGVTQSPTHLIKTRGQQVTLRCSSQSGHNTVSWYQQALGQGPQFIFQYYREEENGRGNFPPRFSGLQFPNYSSELNVNALELDDSALYLCASSLAGPETQYFGPGTRLLVL.

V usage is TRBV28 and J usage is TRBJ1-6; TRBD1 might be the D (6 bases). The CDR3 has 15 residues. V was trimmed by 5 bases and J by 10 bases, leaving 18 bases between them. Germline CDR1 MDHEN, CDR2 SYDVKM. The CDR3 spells CASSPTGSGRSPLHF. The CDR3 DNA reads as TGTGCCAGCAGTCCCACAGGGTCCGGGCGCTCACCCCTCCACTTT. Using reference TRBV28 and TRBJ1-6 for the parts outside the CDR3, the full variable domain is DVKVTQSSRYLVKRTGEKVFLECVQDMDHENMFWYRQDPGLGLRLIYFSYDVKMKEKGDIPEGYSVSREKKERFSLILESASTNQTSMYLCASSPTGSGRSPLHFGNGTRLTVT.

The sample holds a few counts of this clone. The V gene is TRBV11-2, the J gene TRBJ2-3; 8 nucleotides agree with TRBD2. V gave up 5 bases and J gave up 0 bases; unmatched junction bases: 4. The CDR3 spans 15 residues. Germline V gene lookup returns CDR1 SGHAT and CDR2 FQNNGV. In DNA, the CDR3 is TGTGCCAGCAGCCTCGAGCGGGGGAGCACAGATACGCAGTATTTT. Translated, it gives CASSLERGSTDTQYF.

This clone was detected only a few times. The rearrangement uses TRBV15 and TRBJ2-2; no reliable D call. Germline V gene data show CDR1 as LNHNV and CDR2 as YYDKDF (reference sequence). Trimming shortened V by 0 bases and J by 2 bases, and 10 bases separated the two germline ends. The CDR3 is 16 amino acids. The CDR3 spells CATSREAAPNTGELFF. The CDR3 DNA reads TGTGCCACCAGCAGAGAGGCGGCACCTAACACCGGGGAGCTGTTTTTT.

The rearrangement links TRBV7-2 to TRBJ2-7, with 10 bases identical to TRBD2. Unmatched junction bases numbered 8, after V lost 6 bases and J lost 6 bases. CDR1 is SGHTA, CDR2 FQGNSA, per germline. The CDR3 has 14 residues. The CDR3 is CASRGAGGPGEQYF. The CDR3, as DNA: TGTGCCAGCAGGGGAGCGGGGGGGCCTGGCGAGCAGTACTTC.

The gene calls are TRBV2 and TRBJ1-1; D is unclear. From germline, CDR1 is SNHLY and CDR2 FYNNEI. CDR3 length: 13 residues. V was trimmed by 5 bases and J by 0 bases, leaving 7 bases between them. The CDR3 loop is CASSPDLNTEAFF. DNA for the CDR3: TGTGCCAGCAGTCCGGACCTGAACACTGAAGCTTTCTTT.

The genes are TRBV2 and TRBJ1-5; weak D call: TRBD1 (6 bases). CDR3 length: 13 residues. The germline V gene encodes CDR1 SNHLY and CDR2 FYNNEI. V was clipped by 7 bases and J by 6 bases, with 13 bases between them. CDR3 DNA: TGTGCCAGCAAGGGGGGACTGGGTCAGCCCCAGCATTTT. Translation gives CASKGGLGQPQHF.

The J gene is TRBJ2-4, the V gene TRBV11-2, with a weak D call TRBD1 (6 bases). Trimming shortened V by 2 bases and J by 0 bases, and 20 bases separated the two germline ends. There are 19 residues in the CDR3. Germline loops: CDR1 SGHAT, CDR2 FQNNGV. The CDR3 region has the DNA TGTGCCAGCAGCTTATCCTGGGGGCGCCTCGTACTAGCCAAAAACATTCAGTACTTC. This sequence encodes CASSLSWGRLVLAKNIQYF.